This TCR beta chain was documented in a study of blood T cell repertoires in COVID-19. Study at large: Spain, Italy and the United States supplied samples that represented acute and convalescent COVID-19. PBMCs, B-cell-depleted T cells, or T cells provided the cDNA or gDNA that made up the material.

Participant age was roughly 18 to 89 years, and participants resided in fewer than 30 US areas. Self-reported history from a screening survey and questionnaire set each donor's cohort. Here immunoSEQ multiplex PCR was the method, and the copy in TCRdb shows in-frame clones only, minus some. The sample records 390,000 or so clones, about 83% being singletons. Germline assignment: CDR1 LNHNV and CDR2 YYDKDF (reference sequence). This CDR3 contains 13 residues. The germline V and J ends were trimmed by 0 bases and 8 bases, with 8 bases remaining between them. The specimen sequenced was PBMCs or T cells enriched from blood (not recorded which). The chain links TRBV15 to TRBJ1-3; no clear D gene. This TCR came from a woman aged 50 to 65 who had recovered from COVID-19. The chain's CDR3 is CATSRERVDTIYF. The CDR3 nucleotides read TGTGCCACCAGCAGAGAGAGGGTAGACACCATATATTTT.